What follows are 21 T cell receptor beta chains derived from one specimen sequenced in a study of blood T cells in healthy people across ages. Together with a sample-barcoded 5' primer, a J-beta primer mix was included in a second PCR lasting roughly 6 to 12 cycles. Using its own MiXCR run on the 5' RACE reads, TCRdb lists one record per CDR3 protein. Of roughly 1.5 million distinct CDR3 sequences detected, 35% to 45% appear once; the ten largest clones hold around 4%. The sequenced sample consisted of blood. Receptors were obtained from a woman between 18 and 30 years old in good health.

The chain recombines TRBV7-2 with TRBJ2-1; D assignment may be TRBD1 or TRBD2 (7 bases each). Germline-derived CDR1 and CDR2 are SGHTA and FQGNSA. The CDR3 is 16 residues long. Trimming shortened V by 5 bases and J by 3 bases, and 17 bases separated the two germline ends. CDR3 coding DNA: TGTGCCAGCAGCCGCTGGGGGGGGACAGTCTACAATGAGCAGTTCTTC. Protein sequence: CASSRWGGTVYNEQFF.

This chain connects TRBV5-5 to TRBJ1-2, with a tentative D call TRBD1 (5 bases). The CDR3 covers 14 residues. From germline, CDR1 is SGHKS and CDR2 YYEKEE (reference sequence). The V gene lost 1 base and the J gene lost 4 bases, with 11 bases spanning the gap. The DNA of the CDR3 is TGTGCCAGCAGCTTGTACGGGGGTTCCTATGGCTACACCTTC. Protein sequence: CASSLYGGSYGYTF. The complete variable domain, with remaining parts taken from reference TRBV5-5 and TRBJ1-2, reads DAGVTQSPTHLIKTRGQQVTLRCSPISGHKSVSWYQQVLGQGPQFIFQYYEKEERGRGNFPDRFSARQFPNYSSELNVNALLLGDSALYLCASSLYGGSYGYTFGSGTRLTVV.

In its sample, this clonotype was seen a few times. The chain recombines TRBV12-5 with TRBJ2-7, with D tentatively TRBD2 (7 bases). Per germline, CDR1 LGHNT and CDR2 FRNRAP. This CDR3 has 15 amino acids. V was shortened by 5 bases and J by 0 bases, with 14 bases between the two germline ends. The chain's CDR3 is CASGTFGGLSYEQYF. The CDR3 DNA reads TGTGCTAGTGGTACCTTCGGGGGGCTCTCCTACGAGCAGTACTTC.

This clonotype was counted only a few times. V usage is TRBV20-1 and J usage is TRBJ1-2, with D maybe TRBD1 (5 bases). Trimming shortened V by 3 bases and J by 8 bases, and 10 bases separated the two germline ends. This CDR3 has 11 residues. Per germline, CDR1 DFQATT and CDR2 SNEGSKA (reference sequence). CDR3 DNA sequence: TGCAGTGCTAGCGACAGTGTGGGCTACACCTTC. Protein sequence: CSASDSVGYTF.

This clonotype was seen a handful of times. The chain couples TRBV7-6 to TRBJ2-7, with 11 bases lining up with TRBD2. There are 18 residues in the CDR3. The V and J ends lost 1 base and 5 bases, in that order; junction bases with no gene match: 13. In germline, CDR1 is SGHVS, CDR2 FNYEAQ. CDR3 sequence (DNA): TGTGCCAGCAGCTTAGTCGCCCTGGCTAGCGGGGGGAGTAACGAGCAGTACTTC. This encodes CASSLVALASGGSNEQYF.

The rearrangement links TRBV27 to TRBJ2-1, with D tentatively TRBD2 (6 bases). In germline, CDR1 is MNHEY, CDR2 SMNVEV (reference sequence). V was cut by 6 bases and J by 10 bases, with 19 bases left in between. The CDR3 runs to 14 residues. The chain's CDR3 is CASRETRPGWEQFF. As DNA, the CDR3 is TGTGCCAGCAGGGAGACTAGGCCGGGTTGGGAGCAGTTCTTC.

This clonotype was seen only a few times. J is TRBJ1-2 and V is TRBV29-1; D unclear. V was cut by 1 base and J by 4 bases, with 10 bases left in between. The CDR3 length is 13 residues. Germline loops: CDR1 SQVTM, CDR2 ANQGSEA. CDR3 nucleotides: TGCAGCGTTGAAGGACCCTCCCCCTATGGCTACACCTTC. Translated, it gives CSVEGPSPYGYTF.

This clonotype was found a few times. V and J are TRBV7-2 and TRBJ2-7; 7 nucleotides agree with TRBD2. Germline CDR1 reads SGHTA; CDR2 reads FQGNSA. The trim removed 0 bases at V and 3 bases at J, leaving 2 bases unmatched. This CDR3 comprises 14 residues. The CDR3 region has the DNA TGTGCCAGCAGCTTAGCCGGACTAGACTACGAGCAGTACTTC. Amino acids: CASSLAGLDYEQYF.

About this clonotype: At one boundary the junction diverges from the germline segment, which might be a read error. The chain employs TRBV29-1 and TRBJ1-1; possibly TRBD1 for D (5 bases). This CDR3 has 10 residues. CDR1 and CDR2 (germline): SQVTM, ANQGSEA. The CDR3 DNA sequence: TGCAGCGCTGAGGACACGGAAGCTTTCTTT. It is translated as CSAEDTEAFF.

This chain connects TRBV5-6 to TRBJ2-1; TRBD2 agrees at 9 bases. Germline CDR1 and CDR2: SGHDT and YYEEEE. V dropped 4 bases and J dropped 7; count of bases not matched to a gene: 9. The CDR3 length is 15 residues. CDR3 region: CASSAGTSSGNEQFF. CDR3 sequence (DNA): TGTGCCAGCAGCGCAGGGACTAGCTCTGGGAATGAGCAGTTCTTC. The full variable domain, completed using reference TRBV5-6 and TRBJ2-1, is DAGVTQSPTHLIKTRGQQVTLRCSPKSGHDTVSWYQQALGQGPQFIFQYYEEEERQRGNFPDRFSGHQFPNYSSELNVNALLLGDSALYLCASSAGTSSGNEQFFGPGTRLTVL.

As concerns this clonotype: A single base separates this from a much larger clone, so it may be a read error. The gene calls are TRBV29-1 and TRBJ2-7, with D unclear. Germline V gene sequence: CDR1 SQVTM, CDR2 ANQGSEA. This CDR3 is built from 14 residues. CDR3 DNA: TGCAGCGCTGAAGGGTGGGGATCCTACTACGAGCAGTACTTC. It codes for CSAEGWGSYYEQYF.

The CDR3: CASSVVGRHQETQYF. As DNA, the CDR3 is TGTGCCAGCAGCGTAGTGGGACGTCACCAAGAGACCCAGTACTTC. V usage is TRBV9 and J usage is TRBJ2-5; D may be TRBD1 or TRBD2 (5 bases each). The CDR3 covers 15 residues. Trimming took off 0 bases at V and 0 bases at J, with 9 bases between the two ends. Germline-derived CDR1 and CDR2 are SGDLS and YYNGEE.

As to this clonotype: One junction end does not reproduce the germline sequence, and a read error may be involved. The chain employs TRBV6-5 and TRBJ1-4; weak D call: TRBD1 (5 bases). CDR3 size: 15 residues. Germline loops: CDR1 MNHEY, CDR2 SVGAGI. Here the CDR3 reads CANSSRGDLNEKLFF. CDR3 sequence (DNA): TGTGCCAACAGTTCTAGAGGGGACCTAAATGAAAAACTGTTTTTT.

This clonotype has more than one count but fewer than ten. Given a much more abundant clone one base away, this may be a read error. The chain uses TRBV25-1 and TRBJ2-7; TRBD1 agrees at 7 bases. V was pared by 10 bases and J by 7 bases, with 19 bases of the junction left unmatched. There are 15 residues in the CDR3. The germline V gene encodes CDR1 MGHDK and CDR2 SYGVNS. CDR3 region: CATVLRDSEYNEQYF. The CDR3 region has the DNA TGTGCCACCGTCCTCCGGGACAGCGAATACAATGAGCAGTACTTC.

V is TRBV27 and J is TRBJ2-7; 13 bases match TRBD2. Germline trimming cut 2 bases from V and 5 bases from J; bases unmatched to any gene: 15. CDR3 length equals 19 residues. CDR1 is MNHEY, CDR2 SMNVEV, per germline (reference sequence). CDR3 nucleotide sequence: TGTGCCAGCAGTTTAAGGCAGGGGTCAGGGACTAGCGGGACCAACGAGCAGTACTTC. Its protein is CASSLRQGSGTSGTNEQYF.

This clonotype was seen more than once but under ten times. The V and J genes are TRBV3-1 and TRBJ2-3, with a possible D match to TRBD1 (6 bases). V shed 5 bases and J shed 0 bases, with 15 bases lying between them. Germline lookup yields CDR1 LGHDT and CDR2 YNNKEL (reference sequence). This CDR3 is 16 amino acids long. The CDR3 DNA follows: TGTGCCAGCAGCTATTCACAGGGAACTAGCACAGATACGCAGTATTTT. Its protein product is CASSYSQGTSTDTQYF.

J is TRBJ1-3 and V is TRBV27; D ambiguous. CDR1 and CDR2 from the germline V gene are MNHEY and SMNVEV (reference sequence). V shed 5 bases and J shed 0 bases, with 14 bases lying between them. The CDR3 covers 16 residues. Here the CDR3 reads CASSLPGRISGNTIYF. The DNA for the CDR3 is TGTGCCAGCAGTCTCCCCGGGAGGATCTCTGGAAACACCATATATTTT.

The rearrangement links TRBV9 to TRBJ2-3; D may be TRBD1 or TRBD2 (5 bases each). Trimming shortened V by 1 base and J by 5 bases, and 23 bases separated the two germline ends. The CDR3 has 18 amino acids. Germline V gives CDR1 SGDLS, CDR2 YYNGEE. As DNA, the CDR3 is TGTGCCAGCAGCGTAAGCCCCCTAGCTTCCCGGGACGGAGATACGCAGTATTTT. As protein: CASSVSPLASRDGDTQYF.

CDR3 protein: CASSLFVSPQTDTQYF. The CDR3 coding sequence is TGTGCCAGCAGCTTATTTGTGAGCCCCCAGACAGATACGCAGTATTTT. This sequence joins TRBV11-1 and TRBJ2-3, with D unresolved. The CDR3 spans 16 residues. Germline V lookup: CDR1 SGHAT, CDR2 FQDESV (reference sequence). The V end was cut by 2 bases, the J end by 3 bases, with 15 bases between.

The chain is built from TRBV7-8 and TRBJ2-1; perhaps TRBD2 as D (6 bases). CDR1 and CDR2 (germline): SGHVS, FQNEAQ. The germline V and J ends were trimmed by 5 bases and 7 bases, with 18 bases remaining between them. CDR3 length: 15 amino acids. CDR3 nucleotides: TGTGCCAGCAGCCCGCGGCTAGCGCGTCGGAATGAGCAGTTCTTC. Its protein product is CASSPRLARRNEQFF.

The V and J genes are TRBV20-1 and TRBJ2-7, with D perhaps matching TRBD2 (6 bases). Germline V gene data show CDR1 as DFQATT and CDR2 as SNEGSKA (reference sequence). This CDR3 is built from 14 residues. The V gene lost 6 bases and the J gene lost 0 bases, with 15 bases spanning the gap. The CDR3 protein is CSAGGALSSYEQYF. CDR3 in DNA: TGCAGTGCCGGAGGGGCCCTAAGCTCCTACGAGCAGTACTTC.